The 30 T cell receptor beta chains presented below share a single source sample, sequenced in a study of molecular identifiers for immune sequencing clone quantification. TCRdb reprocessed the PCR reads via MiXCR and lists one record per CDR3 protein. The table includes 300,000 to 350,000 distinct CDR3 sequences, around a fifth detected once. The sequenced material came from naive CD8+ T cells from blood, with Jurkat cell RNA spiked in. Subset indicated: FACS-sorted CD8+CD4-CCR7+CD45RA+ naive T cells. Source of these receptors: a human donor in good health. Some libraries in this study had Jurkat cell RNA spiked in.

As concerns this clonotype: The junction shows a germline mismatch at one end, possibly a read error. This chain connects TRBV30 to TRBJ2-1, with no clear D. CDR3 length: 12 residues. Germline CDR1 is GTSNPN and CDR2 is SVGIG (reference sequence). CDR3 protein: CARSVLASEQFF. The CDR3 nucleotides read TGTGCCCGGAGTGTACTGGCCTCAGAGCAGTTCTTC.

The CDR3 bases are TGCGCCAGCAGTGAGTCAGCGAGGGACCAAGAGACCCAGTACTTC. It codes for CASSESARDQETQYF. This chain connects TRBV10-1 to TRBJ2-5; TRBD2 is a possible D gene (5 bases). CDR1 and CDR2 from the germline V gene are WNHNN and SYGVQD (reference sequence). This CDR3 has 15 amino acids. The V end lost 0 bases, the J end lost 0 bases, and 8 bases lay between the germline ends.

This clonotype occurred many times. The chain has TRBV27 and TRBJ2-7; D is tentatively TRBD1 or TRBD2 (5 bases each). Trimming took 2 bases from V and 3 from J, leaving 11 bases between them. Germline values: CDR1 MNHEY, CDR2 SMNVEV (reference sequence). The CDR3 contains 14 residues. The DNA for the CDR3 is TGTGCCAGCAGTTTAGGGGACGGATTCTACGAGCAGTACTTC. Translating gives CASSLGDGFYEQYF.

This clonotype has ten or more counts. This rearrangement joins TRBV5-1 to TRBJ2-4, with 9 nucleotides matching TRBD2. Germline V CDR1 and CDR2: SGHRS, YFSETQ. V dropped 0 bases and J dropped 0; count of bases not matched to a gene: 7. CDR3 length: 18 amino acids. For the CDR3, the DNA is TGCGCCAGCAGCTTGGAACGAGCGGGAGGTCTAGCCAAAAACATTCAGTACTTC. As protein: CASSLERAGGLAKNIQYF.

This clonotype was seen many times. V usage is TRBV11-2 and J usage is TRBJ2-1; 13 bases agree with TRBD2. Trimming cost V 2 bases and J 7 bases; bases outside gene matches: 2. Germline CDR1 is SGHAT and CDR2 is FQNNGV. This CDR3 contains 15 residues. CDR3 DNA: TGTGCCAGCAGCTTAACGGGACTAGCGGGGAATGAGCAGTTCTTC. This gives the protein CASSLTGLAGNEQFF.

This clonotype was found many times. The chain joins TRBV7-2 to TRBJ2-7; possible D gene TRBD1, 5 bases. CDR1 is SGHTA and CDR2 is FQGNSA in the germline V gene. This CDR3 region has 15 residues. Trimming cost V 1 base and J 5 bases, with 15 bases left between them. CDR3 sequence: CASSLVMGLADEQYF. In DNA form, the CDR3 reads TGTGCCAGCAGCTTAGTAATGGGGCTTGCGGACGAGCAGTACTTC.

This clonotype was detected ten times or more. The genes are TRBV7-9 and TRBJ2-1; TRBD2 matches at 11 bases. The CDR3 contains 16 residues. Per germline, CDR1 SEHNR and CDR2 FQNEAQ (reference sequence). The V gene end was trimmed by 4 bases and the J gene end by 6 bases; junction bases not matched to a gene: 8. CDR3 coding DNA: TGTGCCAGCAGCTCTGCTCGTAGCGGGGGGGCCAATGAGCAGTTCTTC. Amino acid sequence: CASSSARSGGANEQFF.

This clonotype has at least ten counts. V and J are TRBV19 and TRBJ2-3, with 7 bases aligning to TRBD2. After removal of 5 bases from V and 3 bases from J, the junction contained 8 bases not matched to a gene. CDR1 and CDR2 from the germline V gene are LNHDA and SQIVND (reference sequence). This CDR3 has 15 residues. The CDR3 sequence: CASSFGGSGTDTQYF. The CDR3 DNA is TGTGCCAGTAGTTTCGGGGGGAGTGGAACAGATACGCAGTATTTT.

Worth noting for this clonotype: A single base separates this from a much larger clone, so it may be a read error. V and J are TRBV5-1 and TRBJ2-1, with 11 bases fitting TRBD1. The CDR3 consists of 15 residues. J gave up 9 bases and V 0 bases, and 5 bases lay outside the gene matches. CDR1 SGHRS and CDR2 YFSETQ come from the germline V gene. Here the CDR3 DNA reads TGCGCCAGCAGCTTGGATGGGACAGGGGGTTGTGAGCAGTTCTTC. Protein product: CASSLDGTGGCEQFF.

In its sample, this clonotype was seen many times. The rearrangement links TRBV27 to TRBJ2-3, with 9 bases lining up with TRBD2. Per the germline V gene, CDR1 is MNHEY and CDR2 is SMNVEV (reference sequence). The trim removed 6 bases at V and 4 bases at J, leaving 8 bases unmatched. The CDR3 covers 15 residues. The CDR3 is CASSLAGVLPDTQYF. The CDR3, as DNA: TGTGCCAGCAGCTTAGCGGGAGTGTTGCCAGATACGCAGTATTTT.

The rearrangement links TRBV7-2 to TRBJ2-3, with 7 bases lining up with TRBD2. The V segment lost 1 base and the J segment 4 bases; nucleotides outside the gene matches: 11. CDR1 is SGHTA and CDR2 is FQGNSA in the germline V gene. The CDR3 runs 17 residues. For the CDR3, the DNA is TGTGCCAGCAGCTTAGAATGGCGGGGGACTGGCGCAGATACGCAGTATTTT. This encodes CASSLEWRGTGADTQYF.

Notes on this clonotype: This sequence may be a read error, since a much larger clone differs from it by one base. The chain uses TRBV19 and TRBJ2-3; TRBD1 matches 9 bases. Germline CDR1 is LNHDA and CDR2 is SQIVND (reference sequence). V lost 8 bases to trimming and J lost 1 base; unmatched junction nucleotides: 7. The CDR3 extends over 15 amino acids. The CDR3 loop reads CASGTRTGGTDTQYF. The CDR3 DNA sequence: TGTGCCAGTGGTACCCGGACAGGGGGCACAGATACGCAGTATTTT.

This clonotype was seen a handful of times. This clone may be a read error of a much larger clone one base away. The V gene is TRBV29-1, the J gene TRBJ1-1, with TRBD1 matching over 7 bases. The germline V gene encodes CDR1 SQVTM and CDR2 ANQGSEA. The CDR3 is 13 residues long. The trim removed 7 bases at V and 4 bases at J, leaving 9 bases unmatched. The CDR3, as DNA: TGCAGCGCGAAGCTGGGACAGTGCACTGAAGCTTTCTTT. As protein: CSAKLGQCTEAFF.

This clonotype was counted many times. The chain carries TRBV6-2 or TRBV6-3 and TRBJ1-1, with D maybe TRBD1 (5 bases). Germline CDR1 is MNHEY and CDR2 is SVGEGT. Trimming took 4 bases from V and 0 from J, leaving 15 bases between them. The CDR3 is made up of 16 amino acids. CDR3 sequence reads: CASSSLQVTMNTEAFF. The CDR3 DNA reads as TGTGCCAGCAGTTCCTTACAGGTAACAATGAACACTGAAGCTTTCTTT.

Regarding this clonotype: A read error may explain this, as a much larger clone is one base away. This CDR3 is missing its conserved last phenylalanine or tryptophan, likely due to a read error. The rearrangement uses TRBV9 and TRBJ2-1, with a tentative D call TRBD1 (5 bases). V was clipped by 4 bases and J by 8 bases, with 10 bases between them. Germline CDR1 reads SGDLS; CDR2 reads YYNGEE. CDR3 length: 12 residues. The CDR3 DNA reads TGTGCCAGCAGCCCTGGGGCTTATGAGCAGTTCTAC. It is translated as CASSPGAYEQFY.

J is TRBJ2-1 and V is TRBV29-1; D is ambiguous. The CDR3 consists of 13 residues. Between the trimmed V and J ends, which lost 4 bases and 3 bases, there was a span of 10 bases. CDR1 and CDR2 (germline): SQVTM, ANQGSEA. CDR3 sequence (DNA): TGCAGCGTTGCTGGGAAAAACTACAATGAGCAGTTCTTC. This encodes CSVAGKNYNEQFF.

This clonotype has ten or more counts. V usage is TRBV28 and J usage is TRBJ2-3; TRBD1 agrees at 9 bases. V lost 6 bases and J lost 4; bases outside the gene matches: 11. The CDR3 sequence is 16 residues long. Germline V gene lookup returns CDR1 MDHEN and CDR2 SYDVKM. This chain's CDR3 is CASSLPGTGSADTQYF. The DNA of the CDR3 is TGTGCCAGCAGCTTACCCGGGACAGGGTCGGCAGATACGCAGTATTTT.

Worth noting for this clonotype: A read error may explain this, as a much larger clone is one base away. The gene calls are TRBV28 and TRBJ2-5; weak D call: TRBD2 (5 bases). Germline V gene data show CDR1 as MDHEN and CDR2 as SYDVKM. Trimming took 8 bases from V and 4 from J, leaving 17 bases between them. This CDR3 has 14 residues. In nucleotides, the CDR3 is TGTGCCAGCGGTCCCTACGGGATGGGAGAGACCCAGTACTTC. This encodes CASGPYGMGETQYF.

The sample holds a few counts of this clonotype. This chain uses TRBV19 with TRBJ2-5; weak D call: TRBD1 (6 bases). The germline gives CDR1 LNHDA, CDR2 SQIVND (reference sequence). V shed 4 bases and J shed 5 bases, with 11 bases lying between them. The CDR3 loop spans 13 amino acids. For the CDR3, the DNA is TGTGCCAGTAGTAGTACAGGGTACGAGACCCAGTACTTC. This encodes CASSSTGYETQYF.

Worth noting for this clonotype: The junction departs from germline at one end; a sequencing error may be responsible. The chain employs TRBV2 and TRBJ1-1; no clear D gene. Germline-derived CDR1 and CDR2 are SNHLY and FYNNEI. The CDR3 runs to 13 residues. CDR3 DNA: TGTGCCGGAATTACACCCCGTCACACTGAAGCTTCCTTT. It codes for CAGITPRHTEASF.

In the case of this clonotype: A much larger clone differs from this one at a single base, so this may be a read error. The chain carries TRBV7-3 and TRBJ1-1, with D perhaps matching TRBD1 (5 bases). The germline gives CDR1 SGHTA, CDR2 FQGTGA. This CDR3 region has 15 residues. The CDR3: CAGSLTGAANTEAFF. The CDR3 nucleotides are TGTGCCGGCAGCTTAACCGGGGCAGCGAACACTGAAGCTTTCTTT.

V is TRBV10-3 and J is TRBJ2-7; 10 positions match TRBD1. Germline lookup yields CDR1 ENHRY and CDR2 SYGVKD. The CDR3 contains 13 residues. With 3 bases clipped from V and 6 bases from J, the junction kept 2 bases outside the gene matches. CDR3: CAISDGQGGEQYF. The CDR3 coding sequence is TGTGCCATCAGTGATGGACAGGGGGGCGAGCAGTACTTC.

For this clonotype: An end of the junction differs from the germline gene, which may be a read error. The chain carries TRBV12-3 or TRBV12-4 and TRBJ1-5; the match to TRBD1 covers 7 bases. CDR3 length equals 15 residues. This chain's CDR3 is CAGSFSGQAGQPQHF. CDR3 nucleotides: TGTGCCGGCAGTTTCTCCGGACAGGCCGGACAGCCCCAGCATTTT.

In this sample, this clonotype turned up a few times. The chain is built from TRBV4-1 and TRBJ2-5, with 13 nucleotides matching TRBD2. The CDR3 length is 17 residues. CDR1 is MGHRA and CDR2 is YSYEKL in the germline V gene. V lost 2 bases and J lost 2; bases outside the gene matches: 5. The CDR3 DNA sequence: TGCGCCAGCAGCCAAATCCAACTAGCGGGGGGGCAAGAGACCCAGTACTTC. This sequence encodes CASSQIQLAGGQETQYF.

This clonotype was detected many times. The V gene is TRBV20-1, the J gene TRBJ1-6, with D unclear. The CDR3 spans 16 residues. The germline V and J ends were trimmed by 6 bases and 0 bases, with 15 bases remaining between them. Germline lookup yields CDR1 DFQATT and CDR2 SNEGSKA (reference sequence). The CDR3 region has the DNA TGCAGTGCCGCGGAGGAGTGGAGCTCCTATAATTCACCCCTCCACTTT. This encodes CSAAEEWSSYNSPLHF.

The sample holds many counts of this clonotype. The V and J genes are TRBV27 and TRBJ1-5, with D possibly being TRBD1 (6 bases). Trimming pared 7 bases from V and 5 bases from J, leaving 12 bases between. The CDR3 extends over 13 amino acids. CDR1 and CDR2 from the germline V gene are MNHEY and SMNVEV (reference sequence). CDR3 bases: TGTGCCAGCAAAGGCAGGGGTTATCAGCCCCAGCATTTT. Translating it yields CASKGRGYQPQHF.

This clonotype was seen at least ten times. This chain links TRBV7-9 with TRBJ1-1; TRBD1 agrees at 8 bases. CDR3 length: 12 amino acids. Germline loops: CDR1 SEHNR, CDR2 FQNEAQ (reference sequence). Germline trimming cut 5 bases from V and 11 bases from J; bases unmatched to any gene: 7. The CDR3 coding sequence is TGTGCCAGCAGCCCGCGGACAGGGACGGCTTTCTTT. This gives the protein CASSPRTGTAFF.

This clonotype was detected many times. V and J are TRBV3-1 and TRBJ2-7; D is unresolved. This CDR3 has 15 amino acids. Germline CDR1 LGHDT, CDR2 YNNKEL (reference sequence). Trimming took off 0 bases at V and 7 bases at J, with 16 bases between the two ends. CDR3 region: CASSQEFVIDGEQYF. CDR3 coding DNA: TGTGCCAGCAGCCAAGAATTTGTCATAGACGGGGAGCAGTACTTC.

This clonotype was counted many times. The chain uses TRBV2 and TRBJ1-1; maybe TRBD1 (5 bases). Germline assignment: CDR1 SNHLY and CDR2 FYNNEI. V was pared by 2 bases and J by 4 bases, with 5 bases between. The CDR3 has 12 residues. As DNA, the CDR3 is TGTGCCAGCAGTGAAAGGGGCACTGAAGCTTTCTTT. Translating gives CASSERGTEAFF.

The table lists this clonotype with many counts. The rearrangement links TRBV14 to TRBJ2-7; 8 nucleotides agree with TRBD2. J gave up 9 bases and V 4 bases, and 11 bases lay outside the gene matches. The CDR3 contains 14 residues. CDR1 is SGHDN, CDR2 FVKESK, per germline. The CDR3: CASSPGGLPGLQYF. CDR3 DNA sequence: TGTGCCAGCAGCCCGGGAGGGTTACCGGGACTGCAGTACTTC.